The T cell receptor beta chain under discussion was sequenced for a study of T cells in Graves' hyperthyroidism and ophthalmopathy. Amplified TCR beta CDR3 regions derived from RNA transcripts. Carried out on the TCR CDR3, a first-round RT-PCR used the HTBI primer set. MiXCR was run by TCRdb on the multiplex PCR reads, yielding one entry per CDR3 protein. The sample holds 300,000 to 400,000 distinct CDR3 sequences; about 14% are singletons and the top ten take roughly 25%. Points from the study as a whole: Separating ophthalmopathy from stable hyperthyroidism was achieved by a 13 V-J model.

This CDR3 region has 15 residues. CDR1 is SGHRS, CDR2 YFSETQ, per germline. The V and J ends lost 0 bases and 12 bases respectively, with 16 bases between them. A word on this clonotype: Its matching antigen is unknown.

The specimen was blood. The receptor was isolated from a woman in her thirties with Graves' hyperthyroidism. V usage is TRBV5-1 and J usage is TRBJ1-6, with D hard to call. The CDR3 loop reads CASSLGNRVEGPLHF. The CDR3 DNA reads TGCGCCAGCAGCTTGGGGAACCGAGTGGAGGGACCCCTCCACTTT.